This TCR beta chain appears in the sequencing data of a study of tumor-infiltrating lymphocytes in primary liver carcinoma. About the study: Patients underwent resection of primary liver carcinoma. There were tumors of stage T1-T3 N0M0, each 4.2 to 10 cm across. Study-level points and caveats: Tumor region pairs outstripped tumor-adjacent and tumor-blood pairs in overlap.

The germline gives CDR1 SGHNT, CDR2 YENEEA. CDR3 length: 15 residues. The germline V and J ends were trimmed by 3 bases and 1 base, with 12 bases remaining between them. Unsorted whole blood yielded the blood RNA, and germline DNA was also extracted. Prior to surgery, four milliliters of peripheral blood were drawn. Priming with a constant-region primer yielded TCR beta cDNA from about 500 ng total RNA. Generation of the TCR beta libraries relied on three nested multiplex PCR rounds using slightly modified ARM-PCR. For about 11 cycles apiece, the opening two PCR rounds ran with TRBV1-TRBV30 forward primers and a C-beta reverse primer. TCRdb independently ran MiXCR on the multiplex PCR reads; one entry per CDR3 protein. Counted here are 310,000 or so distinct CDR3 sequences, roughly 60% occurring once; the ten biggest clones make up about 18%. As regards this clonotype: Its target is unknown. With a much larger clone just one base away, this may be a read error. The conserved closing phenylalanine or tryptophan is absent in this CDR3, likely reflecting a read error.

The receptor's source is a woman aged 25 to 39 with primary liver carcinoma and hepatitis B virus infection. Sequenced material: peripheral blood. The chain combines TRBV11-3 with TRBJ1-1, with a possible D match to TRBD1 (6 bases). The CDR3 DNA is TGTGCCAGCAGCTTGGACAGATTAAGGAACACTGAAGCTTTCCTT. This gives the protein CASSLDRLRNTEAFL.